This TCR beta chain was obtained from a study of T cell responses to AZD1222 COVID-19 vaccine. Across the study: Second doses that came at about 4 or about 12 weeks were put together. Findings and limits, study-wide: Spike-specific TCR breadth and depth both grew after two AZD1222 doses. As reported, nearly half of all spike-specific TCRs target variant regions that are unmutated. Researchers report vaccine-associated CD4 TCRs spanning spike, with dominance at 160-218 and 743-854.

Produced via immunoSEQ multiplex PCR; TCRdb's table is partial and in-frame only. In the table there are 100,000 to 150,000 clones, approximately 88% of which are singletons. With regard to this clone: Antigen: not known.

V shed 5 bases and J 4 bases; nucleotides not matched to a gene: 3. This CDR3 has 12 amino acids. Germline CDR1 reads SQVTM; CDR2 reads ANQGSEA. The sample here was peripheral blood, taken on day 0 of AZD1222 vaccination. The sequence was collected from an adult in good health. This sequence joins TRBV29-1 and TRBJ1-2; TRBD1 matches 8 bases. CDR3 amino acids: CSVLDRGYGYTF. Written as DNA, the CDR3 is TGCAGCGTTCTTGACAGGGGCTATGGCTACACCTTC.